The source of this T cell receptor beta chain is a study of blood T cell repertoires in COVID-19. This clone came up a few times. Those enrolled, adults aged roughly 18 to 95 years, came from about 24 US areas. Clinical histories supplied by participants themselves formed the basis of cohort assignment. In Cohort 3, a recovered donor had either two negative PCRs, clearance, or symptom resolution. In the original processing: By means of reference gene primer amplification, nucleated cell counts were estimated. The repertoire was sequenced with immunoSEQ multiplex PCR; TCRdb's copy has only in-frame clones and lacks some. V and J calls and clone size are those listed in that table; D and trimming were worked out from the DNA. The repertoire includes about 220,000 clones, approximately 80% of them detected once, and around 3.4% sits in the top ten. This CDR3 is 13 amino acids long. The junction had 12 bases not matched to a gene; V was cut back by 10 bases and J by 10 bases. Germline V gene data show CDR1 as LNHDA and CDR2 as SQIVND (reference sequence).

The sequenced sample consisted of PBMCs or T cells enriched from blood (not recorded which). The rearrangement uses TRBV19 and TRBJ1-5, with 8 nucleotides matching TRBD1. This TCR derives from an older woman who had recovered from COVID-19. CDR3 residues: CATRGQGASPQHF. CDR3 bases: TGTGCCACCCGGGGGCAGGGGGCTTCCCCCCAGCATTTT.